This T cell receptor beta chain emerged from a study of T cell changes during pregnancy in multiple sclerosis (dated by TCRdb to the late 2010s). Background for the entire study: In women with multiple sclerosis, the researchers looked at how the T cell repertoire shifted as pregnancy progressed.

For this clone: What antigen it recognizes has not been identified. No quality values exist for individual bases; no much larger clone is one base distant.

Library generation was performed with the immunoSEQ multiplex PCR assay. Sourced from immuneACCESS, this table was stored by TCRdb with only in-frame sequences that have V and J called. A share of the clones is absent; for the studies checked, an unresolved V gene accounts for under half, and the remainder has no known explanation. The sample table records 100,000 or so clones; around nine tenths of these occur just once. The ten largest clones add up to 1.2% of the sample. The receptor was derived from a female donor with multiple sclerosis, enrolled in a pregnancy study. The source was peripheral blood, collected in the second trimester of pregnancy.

The CDR3 sequence is CASSRDRALGYTF. The nucleotide sequence is TGTGCCAGCAGTCGGGACAGGGCTTTGGGCTACACCTTC. The chain uses TRBV9 and TRBJ1-2; 9 nucleotides in the junction match TRBD1. Taken from the germline V gene, the CDR1 and CDR2 loops are SGDLS and YYNGEE. Including cysteine and phenylalanine, the CDR3 has 13 amino acids. Solely the CDR3 DNA is kept, with 39 bases framed from the first base. Here V drops 5 bases and J drops 8 bases, and the junction holds 7 bases not matched to any gene.